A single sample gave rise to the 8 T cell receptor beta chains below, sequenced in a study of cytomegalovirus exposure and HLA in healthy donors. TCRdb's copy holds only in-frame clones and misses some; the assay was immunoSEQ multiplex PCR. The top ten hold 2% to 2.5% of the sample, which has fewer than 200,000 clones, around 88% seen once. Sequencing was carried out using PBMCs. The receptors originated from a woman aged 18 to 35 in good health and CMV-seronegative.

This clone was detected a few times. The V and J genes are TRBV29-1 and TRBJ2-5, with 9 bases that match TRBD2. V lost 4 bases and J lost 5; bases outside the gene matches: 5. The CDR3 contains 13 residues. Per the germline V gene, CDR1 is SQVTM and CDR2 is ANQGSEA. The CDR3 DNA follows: TGCAGCGTTGGGCGGGGGGGCGCGGAGACCCAGTACTTC. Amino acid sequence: CSVGRGGAETQYF.

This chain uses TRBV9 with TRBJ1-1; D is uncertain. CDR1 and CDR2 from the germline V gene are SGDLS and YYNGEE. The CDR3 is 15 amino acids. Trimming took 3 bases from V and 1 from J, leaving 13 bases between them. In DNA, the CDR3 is TGTGCCAGCAGCGCATGGGGAGGAGGGAACACTGAAGCTTTCTTT. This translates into CASSAWGGGNTEAFF.

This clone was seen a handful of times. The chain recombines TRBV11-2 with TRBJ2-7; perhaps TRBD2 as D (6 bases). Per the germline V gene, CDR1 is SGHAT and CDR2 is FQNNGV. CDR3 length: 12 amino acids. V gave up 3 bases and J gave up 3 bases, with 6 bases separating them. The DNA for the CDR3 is TGTGCCAGCAGCTTGGAGGGCTACGAGCAGTACTTC. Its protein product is CASSLEGYEQYF.

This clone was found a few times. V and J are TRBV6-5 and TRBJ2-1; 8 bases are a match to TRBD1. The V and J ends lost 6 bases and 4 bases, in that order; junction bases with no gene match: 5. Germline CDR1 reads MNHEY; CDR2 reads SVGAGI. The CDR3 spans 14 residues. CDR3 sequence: CASRFRQGYNEQFF. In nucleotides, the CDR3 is TGTGCCAGCAGGTTCCGACAGGGGTACAATGAGCAGTTCTTC.

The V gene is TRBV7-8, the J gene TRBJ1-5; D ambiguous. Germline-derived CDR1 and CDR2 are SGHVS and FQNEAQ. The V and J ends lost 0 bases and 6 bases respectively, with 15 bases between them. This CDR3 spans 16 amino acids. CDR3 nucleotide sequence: TGTGCCAGCAGCTTAGCTGACATTGAGGGTAGTCAGCCCCAGCATTTT. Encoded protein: CASSLADIEGSQPQHF.

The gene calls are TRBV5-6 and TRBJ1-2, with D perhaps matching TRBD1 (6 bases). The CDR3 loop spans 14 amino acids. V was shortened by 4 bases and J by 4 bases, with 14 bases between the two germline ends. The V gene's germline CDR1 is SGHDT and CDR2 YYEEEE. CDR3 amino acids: CASSPPGVPYGYTF. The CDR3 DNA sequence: TGTGCCAGCAGCCCTCCAGGGGTCCCCTATGGCTACACCTTC.

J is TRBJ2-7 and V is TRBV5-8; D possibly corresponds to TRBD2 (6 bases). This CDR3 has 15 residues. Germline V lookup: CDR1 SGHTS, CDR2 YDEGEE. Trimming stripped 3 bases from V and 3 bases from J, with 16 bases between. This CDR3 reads CASSWGGLKDYEQYF. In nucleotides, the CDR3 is TGTGCCAGCAGCTGGGGAGGCCTTAAAGACTACGAGCAGTACTTC.

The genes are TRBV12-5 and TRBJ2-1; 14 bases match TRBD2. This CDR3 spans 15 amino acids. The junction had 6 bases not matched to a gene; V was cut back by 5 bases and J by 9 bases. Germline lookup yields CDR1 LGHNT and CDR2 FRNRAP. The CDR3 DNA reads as TGTGCTAGTGGTCCTGGGACTAGCGGGAGCGGTGAGCAGTTCTTC. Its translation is CASGPGTSGSGEQFF.